One sample yielded the 22 T cell receptor beta chains listed below, sequenced in a study of T cell changes during pregnancy in multiple sclerosis. TCRdb keeps only in-frame clones here, not all; method: immunoSEQ multiplex PCR. The sample yields under 35,000 clones, about 92% seen once. This sample comprised CD4+ T cells from peripheral blood mononuclear cells, obtained in the first trimester of pregnancy. These receptors all come from a female donor with multiple sclerosis, enrolled in a pregnancy study.

About this clone: The sample holds other DNA sequences that translate to the same CDR3. The chain joins TRBV9 to TRBJ2-1, with 10 bases that match TRBD2. V trimming: 0 bases; J trimming: 4 bases; junction bases outside the gene matches: 1. The CDR3 is 15 residues long. The germline V gene encodes CDR1 SGDLS and CDR2 YYNGEE. The CDR3 is CASSVGSGGYNEQFF. For the CDR3, the DNA is TGTGCCAGCAGCGTAGGTAGCGGGGGGTACAATGAGCAGTTCTTC. Variable domain in full (rest from reference TRBV9 and TRBJ2-1): DSGVTQTPKHLITATGQRVTLRCSPRSGDLSVYWYQQSLDQGLQFLIQYYNGEERAKGNILERFSAQQFPDLHSELNLSSLELGDSALYFCASSVGSGGYNEQFFGPGTRLTVL.

The chain recombines TRBV12-5 with TRBJ2-5; 14 nucleotides align to TRBD2. The germline CDR1 and CDR2 sequences are LGHNT and FRNRAP. The trim removed 6 bases at V and 5 bases at J, leaving 5 bases unmatched. This CDR3 contains 15 residues. The chain's CDR3 is CASGPTSGGAETQYF. The CDR3 DNA is TGTGCTAGTGGCCCGACTAGCGGGGGGGCCGAGACCCAGTACTTC. Combining the CDR3 with reference TRBV12-5 and TRBJ2-5 gives the whole variable domain DARVTQTPRHKVTEMGQEVTMRCQPILGHNTVFWYRQTMMQGLELLAYFRNRAPLDDSGMPKDRFSAEMPDATLATLKIQPSEPRDSAVYFCASGPTSGGAETQYFGPGTRLLVL.

This sequence joins TRBV5-1 and TRBJ1-1; no reliable D call. V gave up 1 base and J gave up 7 bases, with 5 bases separating them. The CDR3 runs to 11 residues. Germline V CDR1 and CDR2: SGHRS, YFSETQ. The CDR3 loop is CASSLYGEAFF. The DNA for the CDR3 is TGCGCCAGCAGCTTGTACGGTGAAGCTTTCTTT. The full variable domain, in which reference TRBV5-1 and TRBJ1-1 provide the parts outside the CDR3, is KAGVTQTPRYLIKTRGQQVTLSCSPISGHRSVSWYQQTPGQGLQFLFEYFSETQRNKGNFPGRFSGRQFSNSRSEMNVSTLELGDSALYLCASSLYGEAFFGQGTRLTVV.

The J gene is TRBJ2-7, the V gene TRBV7-3; D gene unclear. V dropped 1 base and J dropped 5 bases, with 12 bases sitting between them. CDR3 length equals 14 residues. The germline V gene has CDR1 SGHTA and CDR2 FQGTGA. This CDR3 is CASSLRPGIDEQYF. The CDR3 DNA reads TGTGCCAGCAGCTTAAGGCCGGGTATCGACGAGCAGTACTTC. Together with reference TRBV7-3 and TRBJ2-7, the CDR3 gives the full variable domain: GAGVSQTPSNKVTEKGKYVELRCDPISGHTALYWYRQSLGQGPEFLIYFQGTGAADDSGLPNDRFFAVRPEGSVSTLKIQRTERGDSAVYLCASSLRPGIDEQYFGPGTRLTVT.

The gene calls are TRBV2 and TRBJ2-7, with D unclear. Per germline, CDR1 SNHLY and CDR2 FYNNEI. CDR3 size: 14 residues. V was cut by 3 bases and J by 0 bases, with 9 bases left in between. CDR3 amino acids: CASSDFTVSYEQYF. CDR3 sequence (DNA): TGTGCCAGCAGTGACTTTACAGTCTCCTACGAGCAGTACTTC.

A few counts support this clone. The V and J genes are TRBV5-1 and TRBJ1-2; TRBD1 matches at 9 bases. This CDR3 contains 15 residues. V gave up 0 bases and J gave up 4 bases; unmatched junction bases: 4. Germline V gene sequence: CDR1 SGHRS, CDR2 YFSETQ. For the CDR3, the DNA is TGCGCCAGCAGCTTGGATGGACAGGGGCGCTATGGCTACACCTTC. It encodes CASSLDGQGRYGYTF.

The chain is built from TRBV6-5 and TRBJ2-2; a possible D gene is TRBD1 (6 bases). The length of the CDR3 is 14 residues. Germline CDR1 reads MNHEY; CDR2 reads SVGAGI. V lost 11 bases, J lost 3 bases, and 16 bases lay in between. CDR3 region: CASQGQVDTGELFF. CDR3 nucleotides: TGTGCCTCACAGGGACAAGTGGACACCGGGGAGCTGTTTTTT.

The V call is TRBV2, the J call TRBJ2-1; D is perhaps TRBD2 (5 bases). CDR1 SNHLY and CDR2 FYNNEI come from the germline V gene. Trimming took 8 bases from V and 10 from J, leaving 12 bases between them. CDR3 length: 11 amino acids. CDR3 amino acids: CASGGFPEQFF. CDR3 bases: TGTGCCAGCGGAGGCTTTCCAGAGCAGTTCTTC. The full variable domain, rest sourced from reference TRBV2 and TRBJ2-1, is EPEVTQTPSHQVTQMGQEVILRCVPISNHLYFYWYRQILGQKVEFLVSFYNNEISEKSEIFDDQFSVERPDGSNFTLKIRSTKLEDSAMYFCASGGFPEQFFGPGTRLTVL.

The chain carries TRBV7-9 and TRBJ2-7; perhaps TRBD1 as D (6 bases). Germline V gene sequence: CDR1 SEHNR, CDR2 FQNEAQ (reference sequence). Trimming pared 5 bases from V and 7 bases from J, leaving 21 bases between. The CDR3 loop spans 15 amino acids. CDR3 protein: CASSRWDTSLKEQYF. The CDR3 DNA sequence: TGTGCCAGCAGCCGCTGGGACACTTCCTTGAAGGAGCAGTACTTC.

This chain connects TRBV9 to TRBJ1-1; 7 nucleotides agree with TRBD1. J was trimmed by 6 bases and V by 4 bases; bases with no gene match: 12. In germline, CDR1 is SGDLS, CDR2 YYNGEE. This CDR3 is built from 15 residues. The CDR3 sequence is CASSPPPGTASEAFF. CDR3 nucleotide sequence: TGTGCCAGCAGCCCTCCCCCTGGGACAGCTTCTGAAGCTTTCTTT.

The chain links TRBV7-6 to TRBJ2-1, with TRBD2 matching over 7 bases. Germline assignment: CDR1 SGHVS and CDR2 FNYEAQ. The CDR3 has 14 residues. V shed 0 bases and J 6 bases; nucleotides not matched to a gene: 2. CDR3 sequence reads: CASSLAGEGNEQFF. The CDR3, as DNA: TGTGCCAGCAGCTTAGCGGGGGAGGGCAATGAGCAGTTCTTC.

The chain uses TRBV6-5 and TRBJ1-1; D unresolved. In germline, CDR1 is MNHEY, CDR2 SVGAGI. V was cut by 10 bases and J by 6 bases, with 12 bases left in between. The CDR3 totals 11 residues. The DNA for the CDR3 is TGTGCCACCCGATCTGAGGCTGAAGCTTTCTTT. It codes for CATRSEAEAFF.

This clone occurred once. The CDR3 region is CASSQGIAGRGTDTQYF. The CDR3 nucleotides read TGTGCCAGCAGCCAGGGGATAGCGGGGAGAGGAACAGATACGCAGTATTTT. The gene calls are TRBV7-9 and TRBJ2-3; 8 bases are a match to TRBD2. Per germline, CDR1 SEHNR and CDR2 FQNEAQ (reference sequence). This CDR3 comprises 17 residues. The junction had 13 bases not matched to a gene; V was cut back by 5 bases and J by 3 bases.

The chain employs TRBV28 and TRBJ1-2, with 12 bases identical to TRBD1. The junction had 8 bases not matched to a gene; V was cut back by 4 bases and J by 8 bases. CDR1 is MDHEN, CDR2 SYDVKM, per germline. The CDR3 sequence is 15 residues long. CDR3 nucleotides: TGTGCCAGCAGTTCTCCGGGACAGGGGGCGCGAGGCTACACCTTC. It yields the protein CASSSPGQGARGYTF.

The gene calls are TRBV28 and TRBJ1-1; 8 bases fit TRBD1. After removal of 10 bases from V and 8 bases from J, the junction contained 18 bases not matched to a gene. There are 15 residues in the CDR3. Per the germline V gene, CDR1 is MDHEN and CDR2 is SYDVKM. The CDR3 reads CAIDVPNRGETEAFF. For the CDR3, the DNA is TGTGCCATCGACGTACCTAACAGGGGGGAAACAGAAGCTTTCTTT.

The chain recombines TRBV5-6 with TRBJ2-5; 9 bases align to TRBD1. V was clipped by 3 bases and J by 4 bases; unmatched bases: 7. The germline V gene encodes CDR1 SGHDT and CDR2 YYEEEE. This CDR3 is 15 amino acids long. Written as DNA, the CDR3 is TGTGCCAGCAGCTGGGGGACAGGGCAAGGAGAGACCCAGTACTTC. This codes for CASSWGTGQGETQYF.

The chain has TRBV5-1 and TRBJ1-1, with unresolved D. Germline lookup yields CDR1 SGHRS and CDR2 YFSETQ. The CDR3 spans 13 residues. The germline V and J ends were trimmed by 0 bases and 6 bases, with 9 bases remaining between them. The CDR3 coding sequence is TGCGCCAGCAGCTTGGACGGGTTGGCTGAAGCTTTCTTT. Protein: CASSLDGLAEAFF.

The chain recombines TRBV7-8 with TRBJ2-1; 9 nucleotides agree with TRBD2. V shed 5 bases and J 7 bases; nucleotides not matched to a gene: 6. Germline V gives CDR1 SGHVS, CDR2 FQNEAQ. The CDR3 covers 14 residues. The CDR3 nucleotides are TGTGCCAGCAGCAAAGGAAGCGGGGGGAATGAGCAGTTCTTC. Translated: CASSKGSGGNEQFF. The full variable domain, with the rest looked up from reference TRBV7-8 and TRBJ2-1, is GAGVSQSPRYKVAKRGQDVALRCDPISGHVSLFWYQQALGQGPEFLTYFQNEAQLDKSGLPSDRFFAERPEGSVSTLKIQRTQQEDSAVYLCASSKGSGGNEQFFGPGTRLTVL.

The V gene is TRBV10-3, the J gene TRBJ2-5; D is ambiguous. The CDR3 has 14 residues. Trimming took 1 base from V and 5 from J, leaving 11 bases between them. Germline values: CDR1 ENHRY, CDR2 SYGVKD. The CDR3 DNA sequence: TGTGCCATCAGTGAGTGGAATAGAGGCGAGACCCAGTACTTC. It translates to CAISEWNRGETQYF.

The V gene is TRBV5-4, the J gene TRBJ1-6; D not resolved. Germline V gene lookup returns CDR1 SGHNT and CDR2 YYREEE (reference sequence). V was shortened by 2 bases and J by 7 bases, with 4 bases between the two germline ends. The CDR3 contains 12 residues. CDR3 in DNA: TGTGCCAGCAGCTTTCCGAATTCACCCCTCCACTTT. Translated: CASSFPNSPLHF.

The chain links TRBV6-5 to TRBJ2-2, with D tentatively TRBD2 (6 bases). CDR1 and CDR2 from the germline V gene are MNHEY and SVGAGI. This CDR3 spans 15 amino acids. Trimming stripped 7 bases from V and 0 bases from J, with 12 bases between. The CDR3 DNA reads as TGTGCCAGCACCTGGGGGGACTCGAACACCGGGGAGCTGTTTTTT. Protein: CASTWGDSNTGELFF.

The chain is built from TRBV7-8 and TRBJ2-3; 9 bases map to TRBD2. The germline CDR1 and CDR2 sequences are SGHVS and FQNEAQ. Trimming removed 2 bases from V and 3 bases from J; junction bases left unmatched: 12. The CDR3 is 18 amino acids. As DNA, the CDR3 is TGTGCCAGCAGCTTATGGGGCCGGCGGGGGGGTTTTACAGATACGCAGTATTTT. As protein: CASSLWGRRGGFTDTQYF.